This TCR beta chain was sequenced for a study of graft-versus-host responses after intestinal transplantation. Study results and limitations: Clonal ratios of graft-versus-host to host-versus-graft in allografts were high for patients exhibiting graft-donor T cell macrochimerism.

Only in-frame clones appear in the TCRdb table, and some are missing; sequencing was by immunoSEQ multiplex PCR. The data show about 88,000 clones, with 85% to 95% seen just once and under 0.4% held by the top ten. About this clone: What it recognizes is unknown.

V trimming: 3 bases; J trimming: 0 bases; junction bases outside the gene matches: 10. The CDR3 runs to 18 residues. Germline V CDR1 and CDR2: KGHSH, LQKENI. This TCR was recovered from a human donor who was the organ donor for an intestinal transplant. The rearrangement uses TRBV18 and TRBJ2-2, with 7 bases that match TRBD2. The starting material was unstimulated CD4+ T cells sorted from spleen or lymph node cells, obtained before transplant. This CDR3 is CASSPQAGLAPNTGELFF. In DNA form, the CDR3 reads TGTGCCAGCTCACCTCAAGCGGGGCTGGCGCCGAACACCGGGGAGCTGTTTTTT.